This TCR beta chain derives from a study of blood T cell repertoires in COVID-19. Study-wide background: The cDNA or gDNA used as material had been derived from T cells, B-cell-depleted T cells, or PBMCs.

The data were produced by immunoSEQ multiplex PCR, yet TCRdb's version contains in-frame clones alone and is incomplete. The table shows over 85,000 clones, with 91% occurring only once. The CDR3 extends over 15 amino acids. The germline CDR1 and CDR2 sequences are SGHNT and YYREEE (reference sequence). The V gene lost 4 bases and the J gene lost 3 bases, with 13 bases spanning the gap. The V call is TRBV5-4, the J call TRBJ2-2; no clear D. The source material was peripheral blood. The receptor was isolated from a young man with acute or convalescent COVID-19. The CDR3 is CASSPTGPDTGELFF. In nucleotides, the CDR3 is TGTGCCAGCAGCCCCACTGGGCCGGACACCGGGGAGCTGTTTTTT. The whole variable domain, filled in from reference TRBV5-4 and TRBJ2-2, reads ETGVTQSPTHLIKTRGQQVTLRCSSQSGHNTVSWYQQALGQGPQFIFQYYREEENGRGNFPPRFSGLQFPNYSSELNVNALELDDSALYLCASSPTGPDTGELFFGEGSRLTVL.